These 9 T cell receptor beta chains originate from one sample sequenced in a study of tissue T cells after allogeneic stem cell transplantation. Method: immunoSEQ multiplex PCR; TCRdb's copy keeps in-frame clones and lacks some. The data contain about 50,000 clones, 73% of them singletons. The sample comprised sorted cells pooled from one or two spleens. These receptors all stem from a pool of C57BL/6 mice in good health.

To note about this clone: Mouse gene names and germline throughout. From the germline J gene comes the end of the CDR3, since the read stops 1 residue before it. V usage is TRBV15 and J usage is TRBJ1-1, with D maybe TRBD1 (5 bases). There are 13 residues in the CDR3. CDR1 is SGHND and CDR2 is FRSKSL in the germline V gene. Trimming took off 2 bases at V and 2 bases at J, with 6 bases between the two ends. This CDR3 reads CASSLQGNTEVFF. CDR3 DNA, as far as it was read: TGTGCCAGCAGTTTACAGGGTAACACAGAAGTCTTC.

As to this clone: Mouse germline and gene names are used. The sequenced fragment ends 1 residue before the CDR3 boundary, so the rest is inferred from the germline J gene. The chain joins TRBV15 to TRBJ2-3; 8 bases agree with TRBD1. V was clipped by 6 bases and J by 1 base; unmatched bases: 3. This CDR3 is built from 14 residues. Per the germline V gene, CDR1 is SGHND and CDR2 is FRSKSL. CDR3 bases read: TGTGCCAGCAGGGACAGGGACGGTGCAGAAACGCTGTAT. It is translated as CASRDRDGAETLY. The CDR3, in full, reads CASRDRDGAETLYF.

Of note for this clone: Here the gene names and germline are mouse. Coverage ceases 1 residue before the CDR3 finishes, and the germline J gene fills in the end. This sequence joins TRBV19 and TRBJ2-2, with D maybe TRBD2 (6 bases). Germline V gene data show CDR1 as FNHDT and CDR2 as SITEND (reference sequence). Deletions cut 0 bases from V and 3 bases from J, with 6 bases between. CDR3 size: 14 residues. Partial CDR3 DNA: TGTGCCAGCAGTATAGCTGGGGACACCGGGCAGCTCTAC. Its protein is CASSIAGDTGQLY. The whole CDR3 region reads CASSIAGDTGQLYF.

Of note for this clone: The gene names given are mouse names. Read data end 1 residue before the CDR3 end; the end is taken from the germline J gene. The J gene is TRBJ1-3, the V gene TRBV17; a possible D gene is TRBD1 (6 bases). The CDR3 loop spans 13 amino acids. Germline V CDR1 and CDR2: MNHDT, YYDKIL. V dropped 8 bases and J dropped 1 base, with 9 bases sitting between them. The CDR3 loop is CASSQGSGNTLYF. The covered CDR3 bases are TGTGCTAGCTCACAGGGATCTGGAAATACGCTCTAT.

This clone occurred a few times. Germline and genes: mouse. The missing CDR3 end, 1 residue past where the read stops, is filled in from the germline J gene. The rearrangement links TRBV13-2 to TRBJ2-7; 9 positions agree with TRBD1. The germline gives CDR1 NNHNN, CDR2 SYGAGS (reference sequence). V was clipped by 3 bases and J by 2 bases; unmatched bases: 0. CDR3 length: 13 amino acids. CDR3 in amino acids: CASGGTGAYEQYF. The DNA read from the CDR3 is TGTGCCAGCGGTGGGACAGGGGCCTATGAACAGTAC.

On this clone: The listed genes are named as in mouse. The sequence runs out 1 residue before the end of the CDR3; the remainder is reconstructed from the germline J gene. The chain couples TRBV13-2 to TRBJ1-4; D remains unclear. Germline V gene data show CDR1 as NNHNN and CDR2 as SYGAGS (reference sequence). Deletions cut 5 bases from V and 2 bases from J, with 10 bases between. The CDR3 sequence is 14 residues long. The CDR3 is CASGSGSSNERLFF. The DNA read from the CDR3 is TGTGCCAGCGGCTCCGGGAGCTCCAACGAAAGATTATTT.

As regards this clone: Gene names are mouse gene names. Sequencing ends 1 residue short of the CDR3 end; the germline J gene provides the rest. The chain employs TRBV12-1 and TRBJ2-5; TRBD2 matches at 11 bases. The CDR3 spans 14 residues. The junction had 1 base not matched to a gene; V was cut back by 2 bases and J by 4 bases. The germline V gene has CDR1 SGHSN and CDR2 HYEKVE. CDR3 in amino acids: CASSRGLGEDTQYF. The part of the CDR3 DNA that was read is TGTGCCAGCTCTCGGGGACTGGGGGAAGACACCCAGTAC.

This clone has a handful of counts. Gene names denote mouse genes. The missing CDR3 end, 1 residue past where the read stops, is filled in from the germline J gene. The chain joins TRBV29 to TRBJ2-7; D is perhaps TRBD1 (6 bases). Germline values: CDR1 MSHET, CDR2 SYDVDS. This CDR3 is built from 12 residues. Trimming pared 2 bases from V and 6 bases from J, leaving 8 bases between. The part of the CDR3 DNA that was read is TGTGCTAGCAGTTTAGGCAGGGGTGAACAGTAC. It is translated as CASSLGRGEQY. The full CDR3 protein is CASSLGRGEQYF.

To note about this clone: Germline and genes: mouse. With the read ending 1 residue before the CDR3 end, the germline J gene is used to fill in that end. The chain uses TRBV16 and TRBJ1-5, with no clear D. V lost 1 base, J lost 0 bases, and 4 bases lay in between. CDR1 is SGHSA and CDR2 is FRNQAP in the germline V gene. This CDR3 has 14 residues. The CDR3 DNA, read in part, is TGTGCAAGCAGCTTAGGATATAACAACCAGGCTCCGCTT. Translation: CASSLGYNNQAPL. The whole CDR3 sequence is CASSLGYNNQAPLF.